Below, 15 T cell receptor beta chains from the same sample are listed, as sequenced in a study of shared clonotypes between healthy human individuals. TCRdb's copy holds only in-frame clones and misses some; the assay was immunoSEQ multiplex PCR. This table has under 2,500,000 clones, approximately 96% appearing once. The sample comprised naive CD4+ T cells sorted from blood. Documented subset: CD45RA+ positively selected. These receptors all come from a man between 18 and 29 years old in good health.

This sequence joins TRBV2 and TRBJ2-7; D might be TRBD1 (5 bases). Germline loops: CDR1 SNHLY, CDR2 FYNNEI. V was cut by 8 bases and J by 0 bases, with 11 bases left in between. CDR3 length: 13 residues. CDR3 DNA sequence: TGTGCCAGCTCCACGCAGGGCTCCTACGAGCAGTACTTC. Its protein is CASSTQGSYEQYF. The full variable domain, completed using reference TRBV2 and TRBJ2-7, is EPEVTQTPSHQVTQMGQEVILRCVPISNHLYFYWYRQILGQKVEFLVSFYNNEISEKSEIFDDQFSVERPDGSNFTLKIRSTKLEDSAMYFCASSTQGSYEQYFGPGTRLTVT.

This chain's CDR3 is CASSYSNQETQYF. The CDR3 DNA follows: TGTGCCAGCAGTTACTCGAACCAAGAGACCCAGTACTTC. The rearrangement links TRBV6-5 to TRBJ2-5; D ambiguous. Germline loops: CDR1 MNHEY, CDR2 SVGAGI. CDR3 size: 13 residues. V was clipped by 0 bases and J by 0 bases, with 2 bases between them.

The V and J genes are TRBV5-1 and TRBJ1-3; D unresolved. The CDR3 has 16 residues. V lost 0 bases to trimming and J lost 0 bases, with 10 bases between them. Germline assignment: CDR1 SGHRS and CDR2 YFSETQ. The DNA of the CDR3 is TGCGCCAGCAGCTTGGAGAGCCTAAACTCTGGAAACACCATATATTTT. It is translated as CASSLESLNSGNTIYF. Complete variable domain (other parts from reference TRBV5-1 and TRBJ1-3): KAGVTQTPRYLIKTRGQQVTLSCSPISGHRSVSWYQQTPGQGLQFLFEYFSETQRNKGNFPGRFSGRQFSNSRSEMNVSTLELGDSALYLCASSLESLNSGNTIYFGEGSWLTVV.

The genes are TRBV9 and TRBJ1-2; the D gene is possibly TRBD1 (6 bases). Germline CDR1 and CDR2: SGDLS and YYNGEE. This CDR3 has 14 amino acids. The ends were cut back, 3 bases at V and 0 bases at J, with 9 bases in the middle. CDR3 residues: CASSARTANYGYTF. CDR3 sequence (DNA): TGTGCCAGCAGCGCCAGGACAGCTAACTATGGCTACACCTTC.

In DNA form, the CDR3 reads TGTGCCAGCAGCCCGGACAGGGCCTATCAGCCCCAGCATTTT. Its protein product is CASSPDRAYQPQHF. The rearrangement joins TRBV7-2 to TRBJ1-5; 8 bases are shared with TRBD1. The CDR3 covers 14 residues. Germline CDR1 and CDR2: SGHTA and FQGNSA. V trimming: 5 bases; J trimming: 5 bases; junction bases outside the gene matches: 5.

The V call is TRBV28, the J call TRBJ1-2, with 7 bases fitting TRBD1. Trimming at V came to 10 bases and at J to 8 bases, leaving 16 bases not matched to a gene. The CDR3 loop spans 14 amino acids. The germline V gene has CDR1 MDHEN and CDR2 SYDVKM. This CDR3 is CATLRGDILWGYTF. CDR3 DNA sequence: TGTGCCACCCTCAGGGGGGACATCCTATGGGGCTACACCTTC.

This sequence joins TRBV10-3 and TRBJ2-7, with D tentatively TRBD1 or TRBD2 (5 bases each). Trimming took off 6 bases at V and 6 bases at J, with 18 bases between the two ends. This CDR3 region has 14 residues. Germline assignment: CDR1 ENHRY and CDR2 SYGVKD. The CDR3 region is CAIRDRDLRSEQYF. CDR3 bases: TGTGCCATCAGAGACCGGGACCTCCGTAGCGAGCAGTACTTC.

This chain connects TRBV6-5 to TRBJ2-7; D may match TRBD1 or TRBD2 (7 bases each). The CDR3 sequence is 14 residues long. With 7 bases removed from V and 0 bases from J, the gap between germline ends came to 13 bases. Germline assignment: CDR1 MNHEY and CDR2 SVGAGI. The CDR3 here is CASKRDSLSYEQYF. As DNA, the CDR3 is TGTGCCAGCAAGCGGGACAGTCTCTCCTACGAGCAGTACTTC.

The chain joins TRBV9 to TRBJ1-1; D is unresolved. V was trimmed by 0 bases and J by 1 base, leaving 13 bases between them. Germline CDR1 is SGDLS and CDR2 is YYNGEE. The CDR3 sequence is 16 residues long. The CDR3 region is CASSVGGGRGNTEAFF. The CDR3 nucleotides are TGTGCCAGCAGCGTAGGCGGAGGGCGGGGGAACACTGAAGCTTTCTTT.

As concerns this clone: An end of the junction does not agree with germline; a read error may underlie this. The rearrangement links TRBV27 to TRBJ1-4; 9 bases fit TRBD1. The CDR3 has 15 residues. Germline-derived CDR1 and CDR2 are MNHEY and SMNVEV (reference sequence). CDR3 in amino acids: CASSLSGTGSEKLFF. The CDR3 coding sequence is TGTGCCAGCAGTCTATCCGGGACAGGGAGTGAAAAACTGTTTTTT.

The genes are TRBV10-3 and TRBJ2-3, with a weak D call TRBD1 (5 bases). The V end lost 8 bases, the J end lost 7 bases, and 16 bases lay between the germline ends. CDR1 is ENHRY, CDR2 SYGVKD, per germline. This CDR3 comprises 13 residues. CDR3 loop: CAIGAGQGNTQYF. CDR3 in DNA: TGTGCCATCGGGGCTGGCCAGGGAAATACGCAGTATTTT.

This chain uses TRBV19 with TRBJ1-2, with TRBD1 as a possible D gene (6 bases). V lost 4 bases, J lost 6 bases, and 18 bases lay in between. The CDR3 runs 15 residues. Germline CDR1 reads LNHDA; CDR2 reads SQIVND (reference sequence). This CDR3 is CASSTISTTGHGYTF. CDR3 coding DNA: TGTGCCAGTAGTACGATATCCACGACAGGCCATGGCTACACCTTC.

The genes are TRBV19 and TRBJ1-1, with 10 nucleotides matching TRBD1. Germline V gene lookup returns CDR1 LNHDA and CDR2 SQIVND (reference sequence). Trimming removed 5 bases from V and 8 bases from J; junction bases left unmatched: 5. The CDR3 runs 13 residues. CDR3 coding DNA: TGTGCCAGTAGTCCCGACAGGGGGCTCGAAGCTTTCTTT. Protein sequence: CASSPDRGLEAFF. The full variable domain, completed using reference TRBV19 and TRBJ1-1, is DGGITQSPKYLFRKEGQNVTLSCEQNLNHDAMYWYRQDPGQGLRLIYYSQIVNDFQKGDIAEGYSVSREKKESFPLTVTSAQKNPTAFYLCASSPDRGLEAFFGQGTRLTVV.

CDR3 sequence reads: CASSAGTGGQPQHF. Here the CDR3 DNA reads TGTGCCAGCAGTGCCGGGACAGGGGGTCAGCCCCAGCATTTT. V usage is TRBV28 and J usage is TRBJ1-5; 11 nucleotides agree with TRBD1. The ends lost 5 bases at V and 6 bases at J; junction bases unmatched: 3. The CDR3 spans 14 residues. CDR1 is MDHEN, CDR2 SYDVKM, per germline.

The chain joins TRBV28 to TRBJ1-3, with a tentative D call TRBD1 (5 bases). The V gene's germline CDR1 is MDHEN and CDR2 SYDVKM. The CDR3 sequence is 13 residues long. The V end was cut by 8 bases, the J end by 5 bases, with 13 bases between. Here the CDR3 reads CASAGGGRNTIYF. The CDR3, as DNA: TGTGCCAGCGCGGGGGGAGGAAGAAACACCATATATTTT.